The entry that follows covers one T cell receptor beta chain sequence. Its antigen is not identified. This CDR3 contains 13 residues. Trimming took off 2 bases at V and 1 base at J, with 6 bases between the two ends. Germline assignment: CDR1 SGHNT and CDR2 YENEEA. The sample is drawn from a study of CD8+ T cells in alopecia areata. Extracted RNA was reverse transcribed, and the resulting cDNA served as sequencing template. TCRdb's table, derived via immunoSEQ multiplex PCR, lists solely in-frame clones and lacks some. Counted here are 100,000 to 150,000 clones, about 54% occurring once; the ten biggest clones make up approximately 31%. The study, taken as a whole, reports: Tofacitinib produced a significant decrease in scalp clonality and in expanded CD8+ clones among the top 100. A great number of expanded lesional clones endured in scalp and blood during tofacitinib.

Specified treatment: oral pan-JAK inhibitor, 5-10 mg twice daily. Researchers gathered lesional scalp punch biopsies and peripheral blood from patients with alopecia areata. The sample was CD8+ T cells sorted from blood, taken at week 4, from a patient treated with tofacitinib. The sequence was obtained from a human donor with alopecia areata. V is TRBV11-3 and J is TRBJ2-7; D is undetermined. The chain's CDR3 is CASSLRRSYEQYF. The CDR3 nucleotides are TGTGCCAGCAGCTTACGGAGATCCTACGAGCAGTACTTC.